In its sample, the clone carrying this T cell receptor beta chain was seen many times. The sample comes from a study of identical twins' blood T cells. Likely shared infections and vaccines: all three twin pairs were reared together. Both ends of each TCR cDNA library bore sample-specific barcodes. TCRdb re-analysed the 5' RACE reads in MiXCR, keeping a single row per CDR3 protein. This table holds a few hundred thousand distinct CDR3 sequences, 28% found once. V was trimmed by 4 bases and J by 0 bases, leaving 15 bases between them. CDR3 size: 16 residues. Germline CDR1 reads SGHTS; CDR2 reads YDEGEE.

This clonotype was sampled from a woman aged 18 to 55 in good health. Sequencing used PBMCs. The rearrangement uses TRBV5-8 and TRBJ2-3; TRBD1 might be the D (7 bases). The CDR3 loop is CASSPRRDSSTDTQYF. The CDR3 bases are TGTGCCAGCAGCCCGAGGCGGGACAGTAGCACAGATACGCAGTATTTT.